A single sample gave rise to the 23 T cell receptor beta chains below, sequenced in a study of T cells after yellow fever vaccination. From the 5' RACE reads, TCRdb called clonotypes with MiXCR, one entry per CDR3 protein. The profile shows roughly 520,000 distinct CDR3 sequences, about a fifth of them singletons. This material consisted of PBMCs, taken approximately 22 days after the first yellow fever vaccination. All receptors derive from a young man who received the YFV17D yellow fever vaccine.

The chain carries TRBV4-3 and TRBJ2-7; 8 positions agree with TRBD1. CDR3 size: 16 residues. The J segment lost 2 bases and the V segment lost 1 base, leaving 7 bases of the junction unmatched. Per germline, CDR1 LGHNA and CDR2 YSLEER. In DNA form, the CDR3 reads TGCGCCAGCAGCCAAGTCCTCTGGGGACAGGCCTACGAGCAGTACTTC. This encodes CASSQVLWGQAYEQYF.

This clonotype was seen more than once but under ten times. The CDR3 here is CASSLRGRGRVNIQYF. CDR3 nucleotides: TGCGCCAGCAGCTTGCGCGGTAGGGGGAGAGTTAACATTCAGTACTTC. The J gene is TRBJ2-4, the V gene TRBV5-1; TRBD1 is a possible D gene (6 bases). Trimming took 1 base from V and 7 from J, leaving 18 bases between them. CDR3 length equals 16 residues. From germline, CDR1 is SGHRS and CDR2 YFSETQ.

The rearrangement uses TRBV20-1 and TRBJ1-4; tentatively, D is TRBD1 (5 bases). Germline CDR1 is DFQATT and CDR2 is SNEGSKA (reference sequence). The V gene lost 5 bases and the J gene lost 8 bases, with 15 bases spanning the gap. The CDR3 is 13 amino acids. The CDR3: CSALGPVDEKLFF. DNA for the CDR3: TGCAGTGCTTTGGGGCCGGTGGACGAAAAACTGTTTTTT.

The chain joins TRBV18 to TRBJ1-1; 9 bases are shared with TRBD1. V lost 3 bases to trimming and J lost 3 bases; unmatched junction nucleotides: 5. CDR1 KGHSH and CDR2 LQKENI come from the germline V gene. This CDR3 spans 15 amino acids. CDR3 amino acids: CASSPGQGADTEAFF. CDR3 DNA sequence: TGTGCCAGCTCACCGGGACAGGGCGCCGACACTGAAGCTTTCTTT.

This clonotype was seen only a few times. This chain uses TRBV3-1 with TRBJ1-1; 8 bases align to TRBD1. Germline V gene data show CDR1 as LGHDT and CDR2 as YNNKEL (reference sequence). CDR3 length equals 13 residues. V lost 6 bases and J lost 3; bases outside the gene matches: 3. The CDR3 DNA is TGTGCCAGCAGAGACAGGGGTTACACTGAAGCTTTCTTT. Protein sequence: CASRDRGYTEAFF. Full variable domain (remainder filled in from reference TRBV3-1 and TRBJ1-1): DTAVSQTPKYLVTQMGNDKSIKCEQNLGHDTMYWYKQDSKKFLKIMFSYNNKELIINETVPNRFSPKSPDKAHLNLHINSLELGDSAVYFCASRDRGYTEAFFGQGTRLTVV.

The chain couples TRBV4-3 to TRBJ1-5; no firm D call. Germline loops: CDR1 LGHNA, CDR2 YSLEER. CDR3 length: 15 residues. Trimming removed 0 bases at V and 0 bases at J, with 6 bases between. The CDR3 DNA follows: TGCGCCAGCAGCCAAGACCAGAATAGCAATCAGCCCCAGCATTTT. It is translated as CASSQDQNSNQPQHF.

J is TRBJ2-1 and V is TRBV19, with D perhaps given as TRBD1 or TRBD2 (5 bases each). The germline gives CDR1 LNHDA, CDR2 SQIVND (reference sequence). V lost 7 bases and J 0 bases, leaving 10 bases between the germline ends. The CDR3 length is 14 residues. The chain's CDR3 is CASTSGSSYNEQFF. The CDR3 DNA reads TGTGCCAGTACCTCAGGGAGCTCCTACAATGAGCAGTTCTTC.

This clonotype has a count of ten or more. This rearrangement joins TRBV7-3 to TRBJ2-5; D may be TRBD2 (5 bases). This CDR3 has 13 residues. Germline V gene sequence: CDR1 SGHTA, CDR2 FQGTGA. The V and J ends lost 5 bases and 4 bases respectively, with 11 bases between them. The CDR3 DNA reads as TGTGCCAGCAGCAGGAGAGAGGGAGAGACCCAGTACTTC. Translated: CASSRREGETQYF.

This clonotype occurred a few times. The V gene is TRBV6-1, the J gene TRBJ2-1; 8 positions match TRBD2. V lost 7 bases to trimming and J lost 8 bases; unmatched junction nucleotides: 7. CDR1 and CDR2 from the germline V gene are MNHNS and SASEGT. The length of the CDR3 is 13 residues. The DNA of the CDR3 is TGTGCCAGCACCCTCCCCGGGGGGGATGAGCAGTTCTTC. Translation gives CASTLPGGDEQFF.

The chain links TRBV20-1 to TRBJ2-5; 9 nucleotides agree with TRBD1. The CDR3 consists of 13 residues. The J segment lost 5 bases and the V segment lost 6 bases, leaving 7 bases of the junction unmatched. Germline lookup yields CDR1 DFQATT and CDR2 SNEGSKA (reference sequence). CDR3: CSAKRTGAETQYF. The CDR3, as DNA: TGCAGTGCCAAACGGACAGGGGCGGAGACCCAGTACTTC.

This clonotype came up a few times. This chain uses TRBV6-2 or TRBV6-3 with TRBJ2-7; tentatively, D is TRBD2 (5 bases). The ends were cut back, 5 bases at V and 3 bases at J, with 11 bases in the middle. Per germline, CDR1 MNHEY and CDR2 SVGEGT. The length of the CDR3 is 13 residues. The CDR3 sequence is CASSLRGDYEQYV. The CDR3 DNA is TGTGCCAGCAGTCTCCGGGGAGACTACGAGCAGTACGTC.

CDR3 DNA: TGTGCCAGCAGCCCCGTGTGGATAGAAGACAATGAGCAGTTCTTC. It translates to CASSPVWIEDNEQFF. The chain employs TRBV7-2 and TRBJ2-1; D gene unclear. The CDR3 has 15 residues. V lost 5 bases and J 5 bases, leaving 16 bases between the germline ends. Per the germline V gene, CDR1 is SGHTA and CDR2 is FQGNSA. The whole variable domain, remainder taken from reference TRBV7-2 and TRBJ2-1, is GAGVSQSPSNKVTEKGKDVELRCDPISGHTALYWYRQSLGQGLEFLIYFQGNSAPDKSGLPSDRFSAERTGGSVSTLTIQRTQQEDSAVYLCASSPVWIEDNEQFFGPGTRLTVL.

This chain joins TRBV7-2 and TRBJ1-5; D possibly corresponds to TRBD1 (6 bases). The V and J ends lost 5 bases and 5 bases respectively, with 10 bases between them. The CDR3 extends over 13 amino acids. Germline loops: CDR1 SGHTA, CDR2 FQGNSA. The CDR3 region has the DNA TGTGCCAGCAGCCGGACAGAGGATCAGCCCCAGCATTTT. It yields the protein CASSRTEDQPQHF.

This clonotype has ten or more counts. The chain joins TRBV19 to TRBJ2-7; the match to TRBD1 covers 7 bases. After removal of 5 bases from V and 4 bases from J, the junction contained 5 bases not matched to a gene. The CDR3 is 13 residues long. CDR1 is LNHDA, CDR2 SQIVND, per germline (reference sequence). CDR3 DNA sequence: TGTGCCAGTAGTGGCTCGACAGGGTACGAGCAGTACTTC. This gives the protein CASSGSTGYEQYF.

Only a few counts were recorded for this clonotype. The chain uses TRBV30 and TRBJ2-6; D remains ambiguous. The germline gives CDR1 GTSNPN, CDR2 SVGIG (reference sequence). This CDR3 has 16 residues. Trimming cost V 3 bases and J 3 bases, with 15 bases left between them. CDR3 in DNA: TGTGCCTGGAGAGGCCGGCCACTGGGTGGGGCCAACGTCCTGACTTTC. This codes for CAWRGRPLGGANVLTF.

V and J are TRBV29-1 and TRBJ2-6; possible D gene TRBD1, 6 bases. V dropped 5 bases and J dropped 6 bases, with 11 bases sitting between them. From germline, CDR1 is SQVTM and CDR2 ANQGSEA. The CDR3 covers 13 residues. The CDR3 nucleotides are TGCAGCGTTATGGGACACTTGGCCAACGTCCTGACTTTC. This sequence encodes CSVMGHLANVLTF.

This clonotype has a count of ten or more. CDR3 DNA sequence: TGTGCCAGCAGTGCGGGGGTCCTTCAGCCCCAGCATTTT. This encodes CASSAGVLQPQHF. The rearrangement links TRBV27 to TRBJ1-5; D possibly corresponds to TRBD1 (5 bases). The V and J ends lost 5 bases and 6 bases respectively, with 11 bases between them. Germline lookup yields CDR1 MNHEY and CDR2 SMNVEV (reference sequence). The CDR3 loop spans 13 amino acids.

This clonotype was seen only a few times. The CDR3, as DNA: TGTGCCAGCAGCCCGATCAGGGGACAGGGGAACACCGGGGAGCTGTTTTTT. Translated, it gives CASSPIRGQGNTGELFF. The J gene is TRBJ2-2, the V gene TRBV11-3, with 9 bases matching TRBD1. The V segment lost 5 bases and the J segment 1 base; nucleotides outside the gene matches: 8. This CDR3 region has 17 residues. Germline V gene lookup returns CDR1 SGHNT and CDR2 YENEEA. The whole variable domain, remainder taken from reference TRBV11-3 and TRBJ2-2, is EAGVVQSPRYKIIEKKQPVAFWCNPISGHNTLYWYLQNLGQGPELLIRYENEEAVDDSQLPKDRFSAERLKGVDSTLKIQPAELGDSAVYLCASSPIRGQGNTGELFFGEGSRLTVL.

The chain joins TRBV28 to TRBJ1-3, with D tentatively TRBD1 (5 bases). This CDR3 comprises 15 residues. From germline, CDR1 is MDHEN and CDR2 SYDVKM. The V end was cut by 6 bases, the J end by 1 base, with 13 bases between. The CDR3 is CASRGERTSGNTIYF. The CDR3 coding sequence is TGTGCCAGCAGGGGGGAAAGAACTTCTGGAAACACCATATATTTT. Full variable domain (rest looked up from reference TRBV28 and TRBJ1-3): DVKVTQSSRYLVKRTGEKVFLECVQDMDHENMFWYRQDPGLGLRLIYFSYDVKMKEKGDIPEGYSVSREKKERFSLILESASTNQTSMYLCASRGERTSGNTIYFGEGSWLTVV.

This clonotype has a count of ten or more. The V gene is TRBV5-4, the J gene TRBJ2-3, with D perhaps matching TRBD1 or TRBD2 (5 bases each). There are 15 residues in the CDR3. Trimming took off 4 bases at V and 5 bases at J, with 17 bases between the two ends. The germline CDR1 and CDR2 sequences are SGHNT and YYREEE (reference sequence). In DNA form, the CDR3 reads TGTGCCAGCAGCCGGAATGCCAGGGACGGAGATACGCAGTATTTT. Encoded protein: CASSRNARDGDTQYF.

V is TRBV5-1 and J is TRBJ1-2; D gene unclear. The CDR3 is 15 amino acids. The V and J ends lost 0 bases and 6 bases respectively, with 15 bases between them. Per germline, CDR1 SGHRS and CDR2 YFSETQ. The DNA for the CDR3 is TGCGCCAGCAGCTTGGGGACGTTAACCGGGGATGGCTACACCTTC. This gives the protein CASSLGTLTGDGYTF. The full variable domain, its missing parts supplied by reference TRBV5-1 and TRBJ1-2, is KAGVTQTPRYLIKTRGQQVTLSCSPISGHRSVSWYQQTPGQGLQFLFEYFSETQRNKGNFPGRFSGRQFSNSRSEMNVSTLELGDSALYLCASSLGTLTGDGYTFGSGTRLTVV.

The chain joins TRBV6-2 or TRBV6-3 to TRBJ1-1; D is uncertain. This CDR3 region has 15 residues. Deletions cut 2 bases from V and 0 bases from J, with 10 bases between. Germline V gives CDR1 MNHEY, CDR2 SVGEGT. Written as DNA, the CDR3 is TGTGCCAGCAGTTACGCCAGAGATATGAACACTGAAGCTTTCTTT. Amino acid sequence: CASSYARDMNTEAFF.

The gene calls are TRBV5-4 and TRBJ2-2; 8 bases are shared with TRBD1. V shed 5 bases, J shed 7 bases, and the junction held 10 bases outside the gene matches. CDR3 size: 15 residues. Germline V gene lookup returns CDR1 SGHNT and CDR2 YYREEE (reference sequence). CDR3 bases: TGTGCCAGCAGTTACGGGACAGGAAAAGGCGGGGAGCTGTTTTTT. Translating gives CASSYGTGKGGELFF.